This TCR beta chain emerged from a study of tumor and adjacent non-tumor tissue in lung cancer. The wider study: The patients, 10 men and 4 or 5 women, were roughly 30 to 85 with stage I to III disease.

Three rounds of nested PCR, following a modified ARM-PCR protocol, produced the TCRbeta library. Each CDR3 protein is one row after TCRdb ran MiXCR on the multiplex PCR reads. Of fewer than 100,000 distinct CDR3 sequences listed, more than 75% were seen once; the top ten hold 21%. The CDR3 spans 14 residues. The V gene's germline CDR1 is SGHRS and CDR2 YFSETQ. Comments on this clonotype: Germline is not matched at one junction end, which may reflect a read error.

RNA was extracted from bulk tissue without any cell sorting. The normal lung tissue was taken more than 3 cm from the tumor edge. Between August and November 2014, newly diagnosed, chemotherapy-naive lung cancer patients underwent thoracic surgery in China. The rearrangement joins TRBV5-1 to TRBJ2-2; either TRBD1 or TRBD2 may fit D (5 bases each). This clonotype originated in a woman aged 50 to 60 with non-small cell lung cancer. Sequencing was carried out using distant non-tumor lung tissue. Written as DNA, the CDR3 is TGCGCCAGCAGCTCTCAGGGTAACACCGGGGAACTGTTTTTT. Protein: CASSSQGNTGELFF.